These 26 T cell receptor beta chains originate from one sample sequenced in a study of cytomegalovirus exposure and HLA in healthy donors. 13 Jbeta primers and 60 Vbeta primers were used for the PCR. This table comes from immunoSEQ multiplex PCR, and its TCRdb copy is limited to in-frame clones, with some not included. The sample lists roughly 100,000 clones; over 65% were seen once. Sequencing was carried out using PBMCs. The source is a man in his forties in good health and CMV-seropositive.

This clone has just one count. In DNA, the CDR3 is TGTGCCTTCTTCCCTCCTCTAGGGGCCTCCTACAATGAGCAGTTCTTC. Its protein product is CAFFPPLGASYNEQFF. J is TRBJ2-1 and V is TRBV30, with D perhaps matching TRBD1 (5 bases). The germline V gene encodes CDR1 GTSNPN and CDR2 SVGIG (reference sequence). The CDR3 extends over 16 amino acids. Deletions cut 7 bases from V and 0 bases from J, with 19 bases between.

The V gene is TRBV9, the J gene TRBJ2-3, with 9 bases matching TRBD1. The ends lost 4 bases at V and 1 base at J; junction bases unmatched: 7. Germline values: CDR1 SGDLS, CDR2 YYNGEE. The CDR3 extends over 16 amino acids. The CDR3 region is CASSSNRGLGTDTQYF. The CDR3 DNA reads as TGTGCCAGCAGCTCTAACAGGGGGCTTGGCACAGATACGCAGTATTTT.

The chain employs TRBV9 and TRBJ2-5; 12 bases map to TRBD2. The germline V gene has CDR1 SGDLS and CDR2 YYNGEE. V dropped 4 bases and J dropped 1; count of bases not matched to a gene: 5. The CDR3 spans 16 residues. The CDR3 DNA reads as TGTGCCAGCAGCATGTCTAGCGGGAGGGCCCAAGAGACCCAGTACTTC. Translation gives CASSMSSGRAQETQYF.

The chain uses TRBV7-3 and TRBJ2-7, with D hard to call. This CDR3 has 13 residues. Per germline, CDR1 SGHTA and CDR2 FQGTGA. V lost 5 bases and J lost 6, with 14 bases in between. CDR3: CASSPLLGSEQYF. CDR3 sequence (DNA): TGTGCCAGCAGCCCGCTCCTAGGTTCCGAGCAGTACTTC.

The J gene is TRBJ2-6, the V gene TRBV27, with D tentatively TRBD2 (5 bases). Germline V lookup: CDR1 MNHEY, CDR2 SMNVEV (reference sequence). This CDR3 is built from 13 residues. Trimming took 4 bases from V and 12 from J, leaving 13 bases between them. CDR3 loop: CASSYNTSPVLTF. The CDR3 nucleotides are TGTGCCAGCAGTTACAATACTAGTCCCGTCCTGACTTTC.

The table lists this clone with a count of one. The CDR3 nucleotides read TGTGCCAGCAGCTTAAGGGCGGGCGACGAGCAGTACTTC. Encoded protein: CASSLRAGDEQYF. The chain combines TRBV7-2 with TRBJ2-7; TRBD2 might be the D (5 bases). CDR1 and CDR2 (germline): SGHTA, FQGNSA. This CDR3 is built from 13 residues. V was clipped by 2 bases and J by 5 bases, with 10 bases between them.

This rearrangement joins TRBV5-4 to TRBJ1-1; 8 bases match TRBD1. Losses at the gene ends were 4 bases for V and 11 bases for J; bases not matched to a gene: 7. CDR1 is SGHNT and CDR2 is YYREEE in the germline V gene (reference sequence). There are 12 residues in the CDR3. The CDR3: CASSLMGQVAFF. As DNA, the CDR3 is TGTGCCAGCAGCCTCATGGGACAGGTCGCTTTCTTT.

V and J are TRBV7-2 and TRBJ2-3; maybe TRBD1 (5 bases). Germline CDR1 SGHTA, CDR2 FQGNSA. The CDR3 spans 14 residues. The V end was cut by 5 bases, the J end by 5 bases, with 14 bases between. The CDR3 DNA sequence: TGTGCCAGCAGCGCCGCAGGGCCGATAGATACGCAGTATTTT. Protein product: CASSAAGPIDTQYF. Together with reference TRBV7-2 and TRBJ2-3, the CDR3 gives the full variable domain: GAGVSQSPSNKVTEKGKDVELRCDPISGHTALYWYRQSLGQGLEFLIYFQGNSAPDKSGLPSDRFSAERTGGSVSTLTIQRTQQEDSAVYLCASSAAGPIDTQYFGPGTRLTVL.

This rearrangement joins TRBV27 to TRBJ1-2; 8 bases match TRBD1. CDR1 is MNHEY, CDR2 SMNVEV, per germline (reference sequence). With V trimmed by 0 bases and J by 5 bases, 5 bases remained unmatched. This CDR3 comprises 15 residues. The CDR3 DNA follows: TGTGCCAGCAGTTTATCGGGGACAGGCCATTATGGCTACACCTTC. Encoded protein: CASSLSGTGHYGYTF.

This clone was seen more than once but under ten times. The rearrangement uses TRBV5-4 and TRBJ2-5, with D perhaps matching TRBD2 (7 bases). Trimming took 7 bases from V and 5 from J, leaving 21 bases between them. The germline CDR1 and CDR2 sequences are SGHNT and YYREEE (reference sequence). CDR3 length: 15 residues. Written as DNA, the CDR3 is TGTGCCAGCTCGGTGGGGGGGCGAAAAAGGGAGACCCAGTACTTC. Translation gives CASSVGGRKRETQYF.

The chain employs TRBV29-1 and TRBJ2-3; 8 bases match TRBD2. Germline CDR1 is SQVTM and CDR2 is ANQGSEA. The CDR3 is 14 residues long. Trimming cost V 6 bases and J 2 bases; bases outside gene matches: 7. The CDR3 region is CSVAGGGITDTQYF. Written as DNA, the CDR3 is TGCAGCGTGGCCGGGGGGGGCATCACAGATACGCAGTATTTT.

The chain employs TRBV7-6 and TRBJ2-1; 12 nucleotides align to TRBD2. CDR3 length: 16 residues. The germline CDR1 and CDR2 sequences are SGHVS and FNYEAQ. Trimming removed 0 bases from V and 7 bases from J; junction bases left unmatched: 4. CDR3 loop: CASSLAASGRGNEQFF. CDR3 DNA sequence: TGTGCCAGCAGCTTAGCGGCTAGCGGGAGGGGGAATGAGCAGTTCTTC.

On this clone itself: The junction departs from the called germline gene at one end, perhaps through a read error. The rearrangement uses TRBV2 and TRBJ2-6; D is unclear. This CDR3 has 15 amino acids. The germline gives CDR1 SNHLY, CDR2 FYNNEI. CDR3 DNA sequence: TGTGCCAGCAGTCTTGACCCCTACGCGGCCAACGGCCTGACTTTC. As protein: CASSLDPYAANGLTF. The full variable domain, in which reference TRBV2 and TRBJ2-6 provide the parts outside the CDR3, is EPEVTQTPSHQVTQMGQEVILRCVPISNHLYFYWYRQILGQKVEFLVSFYNNEISEKSEIFDDQFSVERPDGSNFTLKIRSTKLEDSAMYFCASSLDPYAANGLTFGAGSRLTVL.

The chain is built from TRBV21-1 and TRBJ2-4; TRBD1, the table's D call, lacks a check against the DNA. TRBV21-1 is deemed a pseudogene. This CDR3 region has 18 residues. In nucleotides, the CDR3 is TGTGCCAGCAGCAAAGAGCGCCCGCAATGGACAGGCAAAAACATTCAGTACTTC. It specifies CASSKERPQWTGKNIQYF.

This CDR3 is CASSLNRETEAFF. The CDR3 DNA is TGTGCCAGCTCACTGAACAGGGAAACTGAAGCTTTCTTT. The chain combines TRBV18 with TRBJ1-1; tentatively, D is TRBD1 (6 bases). Germline CDR1 is KGHSH and CDR2 is LQKENI. V shed 4 bases and J shed 5 bases, with 11 bases lying between them. There are 13 residues in the CDR3.

V is TRBV5-1 and J is TRBJ2-1; no definite D call. Germline V CDR1 and CDR2: SGHRS, YFSETQ. With 1 base removed from V and 4 bases from J, the gap between germline ends came to 3 bases. The CDR3 extends over 12 amino acids. The CDR3, as DNA: TGCGCCAGCAGCTTGCTATACAATGAGCAGTTCTTC. It translates to CASSLLYNEQFF.

The V call is TRBV7-9, the J call TRBJ2-3; 7 bases align to TRBD2. V shed 4 bases and J 4 bases; nucleotides not matched to a gene: 8. The CDR3 covers 15 residues. From germline, CDR1 is SEHNR and CDR2 FQNEAQ (reference sequence). Here the CDR3 reads CASSSSVGGADTQYF. CDR3 DNA sequence: TGTGCCAGCAGCTCCTCGGTGGGAGGGGCAGATACGCAGTATTTT.

This clone has just a few counts. Germline and junction disagree at one end, which may indicate a read error. The genes are TRBV7-9 and TRBJ1-2, with D possibly matching TRBD1 (5 bases). The germline V gene has CDR1 SEHNR and CDR2 FQNEAQ (reference sequence). CDR3 length: 12 residues. In DNA form, the CDR3 reads TGTGCCAGCAGCTTAGCTGCAGGGTCTAAGGCCTTC. Translation: CASSLAAGSKAF.

This clone was detected a few times. At the DNA level, this CDR3 is encoded by other sequences in the same sample as well. J is TRBJ2-7 and V is TRBV7-9, with TRBD1 as a possible D gene (5 bases). Per the germline V gene, CDR1 is SEHNR and CDR2 is FQNEAQ (reference sequence). The CDR3 totals 13 residues. Between the trimmed V and J ends, which lost 6 bases and 2 bases, there was a span of 11 bases. The CDR3 region is CASRDTLTYEQYF. As DNA, the CDR3 is TGTGCCAGCAGGGACACCTTAACCTACGAGCAGTACTTC.

The rearrangement links TRBV27 to TRBJ2-2; D unclear. Trimming removed 3 bases from V and 7 bases from J, with 6 bases in between. The CDR3 spans 12 residues. Germline-derived CDR1 and CDR2 are MNHEY and SMNVEV (reference sequence). In DNA, the CDR3 is TGTGCCAGCAGTTTGGGCAGCGGGGAGCTGTTTTTT. Translated: CASSLGSGELFF.

V usage is TRBV7-9 and J usage is TRBJ2-5; 8 positions match TRBD1. From germline, CDR1 is SEHNR and CDR2 FQNEAQ (reference sequence). Unmatched junction bases numbered 12, after V lost 0 bases and J lost 0 bases. There are 19 residues in the CDR3. The CDR3 DNA follows: TGTGCCAGCAGCTTAGCGCGGACAGGGAGACCACCACACCAAGAGACCCAGTACTTC. It codes for CASSLARTGRPPHQETQYF.

V is TRBV27 and J is TRBJ2-1, with TRBD2 identical over 10 bases. Germline loops: CDR1 MNHEY, CDR2 SMNVEV (reference sequence). V was pared by 2 bases and J by 1 base, with 2 bases of the junction left unmatched. The CDR3 covers 16 residues. The CDR3 DNA reads TGTGCCAGCAGTTTACTAGCGGGAGTATCCTACAATGAGCAGTTCTTC. This translates into CASSLLAGVSYNEQFF.

The chain links TRBV18 to TRBJ1-6; D ambiguous. CDR3 length equals 16 residues. Germline V lookup: CDR1 KGHSH, CDR2 LQKENI. V was pared by 2 bases and J by 6 bases, with 14 bases between. The DNA of the CDR3 is TGTGCCAGCTCACCAAAAGACTACGGGTCTAATTCACCCCTCCACTTT. Its protein product is CASSPKDYGSNSPLHF.

This sequence joins TRBV7-6 and TRBJ2-3; TRBD2 is a possible D gene (7 bases). Germline CDR1 is SGHVS and CDR2 is FNYEAQ. Trimming cost V 5 bases and J 4 bases, with 10 bases left between them. This CDR3 spans 13 amino acids. The CDR3 DNA sequence: TGTGCCAGCAGCGGGGGGGCAGCAGATACGCAGTATTTT. As protein: CASSGGAADTQYF.

This chain links TRBV4-3 with TRBJ2-5; D gene uncertain. Germline-derived CDR1 and CDR2 are LGHNA and YSLEER. V gave up 2 bases and J gave up 2 bases, with 6 bases separating them. This CDR3 spans 13 amino acids. In nucleotides, the CDR3 is TGCGCCAGCAGCCAAAACGGGCAAGAGACCCAGTACTTC. The encoded protein is CASSQNGQETQYF.

The chain combines TRBV11-3 with TRBJ2-3, with TRBD2 matching over 9 bases. This CDR3 spans 15 amino acids. Germline V CDR1 and CDR2: SGHNT, YENEEA. With V trimmed by 4 bases and J by 14 bases, 16 bases remained unmatched. CDR3 sequence (DNA): TGTGCCAGCAGCTCGGCTCCCATAGCGGGAGAGTCCCTGTATTTT. Protein: CASSSAPIAGESLYF.